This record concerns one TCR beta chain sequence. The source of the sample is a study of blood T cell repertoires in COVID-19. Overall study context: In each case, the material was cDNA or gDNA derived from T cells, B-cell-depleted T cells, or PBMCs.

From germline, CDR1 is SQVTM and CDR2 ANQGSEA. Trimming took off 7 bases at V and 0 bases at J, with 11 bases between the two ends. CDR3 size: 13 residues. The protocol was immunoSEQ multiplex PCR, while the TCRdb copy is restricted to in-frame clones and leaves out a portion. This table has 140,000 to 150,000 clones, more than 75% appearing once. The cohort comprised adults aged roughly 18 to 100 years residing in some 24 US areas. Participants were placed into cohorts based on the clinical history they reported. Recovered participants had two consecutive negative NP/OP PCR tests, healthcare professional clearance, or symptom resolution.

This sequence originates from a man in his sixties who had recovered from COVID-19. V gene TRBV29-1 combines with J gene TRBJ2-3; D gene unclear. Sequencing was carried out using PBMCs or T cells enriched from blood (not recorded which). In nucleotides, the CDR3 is TGCAGCGCCCTCCTGGCTAGCACAGATACGCAGTATTTT. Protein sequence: CSALLASTDTQYF.